This T cell receptor beta chain is drawn from a study of cytomegalovirus exposure and HLA in healthy donors. Study-wide points: The authors confirmed in vitro that three CMV-associated chains were specific for CMV antigens. Some segments of the V type, notably TRBV6-2 and TRBV6-3, were excluded as indistinguishable.

With respect to this clone: The antigen remains unidentified.

The PCR contained 60 Vbeta and 13 Jbeta primers. Sequencing used immunoSEQ multiplex PCR; TCRdb keeps in-frame clones, though not all of them. Among some 130,000 clones, about 80% were seen once, and the ten largest hold about 2%. CDR3 length: 13 amino acids. Trimming cost V 3 bases and J 8 bases, with 13 bases left between them. CDR1 is MGHDK and CDR2 is SYGVNS in the germline V gene. Sequencing was done on a sample of PBMCs. The chain has TRBV25-1 and TRBJ1-1; a possible D gene is TRBD1 (6 bases). The sequence derives from a man aged 25 to 40 in good health and CMV-seronegative. The CDR3 here is CASSDWTATEAFF. The CDR3 DNA sequence: TGTGCCAGCAGTGATTGGACAGCTACCGAAGCTTTCTTT.